The next 9 T cell receptor beta chains were all read from a single sample in a study of low-dose radiotherapy and immunotherapy resistance in tumors. Described time point: after trial treatment. Treatment denoted: LDRT plus nivolumab, ipilimumab, low-dose cyclophosphamide and aspirin (RACIN trial). TRAV and TRBV primers primed cDNA for both TCRalpha and TCRbeta. TCRs were put through around 20 PCR cycles of amplification with Phusion. A constant-region primer and the V-primer adapter served as the primer pair. One entry per CDR3 protein, called by TCRdb with MiXCR from the reads. The sample yields about 80,000 distinct CDR3 sequences, less than 20% seen once. The sequencing here drew on PBMCs, taken after low-dose radiotherapy plus immunotherapy. These receptors were obtained from a male donor with prostate cancer.

This clonotype was seen repeatedly, ten times or more. The J gene is TRBJ2-1, the V gene TRBV28; no clear D gene. CDR1 and CDR2 (germline): MDHEN, SYDVKM. V was cut by 6 bases and J by 5 bases, with 11 bases left in between. CDR3 length: 13 residues. CDR3 in DNA: TGTGCCAGCAGCCGTAATACTAACAATGAGCAGTTCTTC. This gives the protein CASSRNTNNEQFF.

In this sample, this clonotype turned up many times. The chain uses TRBV19 and TRBJ1-1; D may be TRBD1 (5 bases). Germline-derived CDR1 and CDR2 are LNHDA and SQIVND (reference sequence). Trimming stripped 3 bases from V and 6 bases from J, with 14 bases between. The CDR3 covers 14 residues. The CDR3 sequence is CASSMNGGGSEAFF. The DNA for the CDR3 is TGTGCCAGTAGTATGAACGGGGGAGGGTCTGAAGCTTTCTTT.

V gene TRBV27 combines with J gene TRBJ2-5, with TRBD2 identical over 11 bases. The CDR3 has 15 residues. Germline CDR1 and CDR2: MNHEY and SMNVEV (reference sequence). Unmatched junction bases numbered 2, after V lost 3 bases and J lost 2 bases. This CDR3 is CASSLGLAAQETQYF. CDR3 nucleotides: TGTGCCAGCAGTTTGGGACTAGCGGCACAAGAGACCCAGTACTTC.

Ten or more counts support this clonotype. The rearrangement links TRBV28 to TRBJ2-7, with a tentative D call TRBD1 (6 bases). Trimming stripped 5 bases from V and 4 bases from J, with 6 bases between. This CDR3 is built from 11 residues. CDR1 and CDR2 (germline): MDHEN, SYDVKM. In DNA, the CDR3 is TGTGCCAGCAGTACAGGGTACGAGCAGTACTTC. It codes for CASSTGYEQYF.

This clonotype appeared many times. Written as DNA, the CDR3 is TGCGCCAGCAGCCAAGATACAGGGTCTCAGCCCCAGCATTTT. It specifies CASSQDTGSQPQHF. V gene TRBV4-3 combines with J gene TRBJ1-5, with D maybe TRBD1 (6 bases). The CDR3 covers 14 residues. The V end lost 0 bases, the J end lost 6 bases, and 9 bases lay between the germline ends. Germline V lookup: CDR1 LGHNA, CDR2 YSLEER.

The chain is built from TRBV28 and TRBJ2-7; D gene unclear. The CDR3 loop spans 15 amino acids. Looked up from germline, CDR1 is MDHEN and CDR2 is SYDVKM. Trimming stripped 4 bases from V and 0 bases from J, with 13 bases between. The CDR3 nucleotides read TGTGCCAGCAGTTCTCTTGGTCGTCCCTCCTACGAGCAGTACTTC. Protein: CASSSLGRPSYEQYF.

This clonotype was seen repeatedly, ten times or more. The chain has TRBV7-2 and TRBJ1-3; TRBD1 matches at 7 bases. CDR3 length: 15 residues. The germline CDR1 and CDR2 sequences are SGHTA and FQGNSA. The trim removed 5 bases at V and 9 bases at J, leaving 13 bases unmatched. The CDR3 sequence: CASSRDRAQGGTIYF. As DNA, the CDR3 is TGTGCCAGCAGCCGTGACAGGGCCCAAGGCGGCACCATATATTTT.

On this clonotype: The limits of the CDR3 on the DNA are not certain, so only TCRdb's listed CDR3 is given. This rearrangement joins TRBV28 to TRBJ2-3. Germline V gene lookup returns CDR1 MDHEN and CDR2 SYDVKM. The CDR3 spans 12 amino acids, including both terminal residues. CDR3 loop: CASSSSVHTQYF.

With respect to this clonotype: A far larger clone is just one base off, so this is likely a read error. The chain couples TRBV6-8 to TRBJ2-5; D is unresolved. CDR1 is MNHGY, CDR2 SAAAGT, per germline. The CDR3 has 14 residues. CDR3 residues: CASSASVGQKTQYF. The CDR3 DNA is TGTGCCAGCAGTGCCAGCGTCGGCCAAAAGACCCAGTACTTC.